Listed below are T cell receptor beta chains from one sample, sequenced in a study of T cells after somatic rescue of genetic block. Using immunoSEQ multiplex PCR, the repertoire was profiled, and TCRdb retains in-frame clones only, with some absent. The sample shows approximately 12,000 clones, about 71% of them seen only once. Source material: peripheral blood mononuclear cells (PBMCs). The origin of the receptors is a boy aged 5-17 years. Each CDR3 is given with its conserved first and last residue. A D gene is named only where the DNA matches it firmly. Clone size is shown for a subset of rows, as once, few, many or a class of expanded clone.

cdr3_length,clone_size,d_call,j_call,v_call,cdr3_aa,cdr3_nt
15,.,TRBD2,TRBJ2-4,TRBV18,CASSARTSGEDIQYF,TGTGCCAGCTCAGCCAGGACTAGCGGGGAGGACATTCAGTACTTC
19,few,.,TRBJ2-4,TRBV28,CASSFGPQGFLRIKNIQYF,TGTGCCAGCAGTTTTGGGCCCCAGGGGTTTTTGAGGATAAAAAACATTCAGTACTTC
14,.,.,TRBJ1-2,TRBV4-2,CASSQDRAGYGYTF,TGTGCCAGCAGCCAAGATCGGGCAGGCTATGGCTACACCTTC
16,.,.,TRBJ1-5,TRBV9,CASSVGPPSWNQPQHF,TGTGCCAGCAGCGTAGGCCCGCCATCATGGAATCAGCCCCAGCATTTT
15,.,.,TRBJ2-1,TRBV19,CASSAGRRAYNEQFF,TGTGCCAGTAGTGCGGGACGGAGGGCCTACAATGAGCAGTTCTTC
16,.,TRBD2,TRBJ2-7,TRBV5-1,CASSIGLAGGYYEQYF,TGCGCCAGCAGCATCGGACTAGCGGGAGGATATTACGAGCAGTACTTC
12,.,.,TRBJ2-5,TRBV6-6,CASSYQRPVVNF,TGTGCCAGCAGTTACCAGCGGCCCGTGGTGAACTTC
15,.,TRBD1,TRBJ1-2,TRBV6-6,CASSWGQGGYYGYTF,TGTGCCAGCAGTTGGGGACAGGGGGGCTACTATGGCTACACCTTC
20,once,.,TRBJ2-3,TRBV21-1,CASSAWDISNLQPSTDTQYF,TGTGCCAGCAGCGCTTGGGACATCTCGAACCTACAGCCTAGCACAGATACGCAGTATTTT
17,.,TRBD1,TRBJ1-6,TRBV7-9,CASSFATGSSYNSPLHF,TGTGCCAGCAGCTTTGCGACAGGGAGCTCCTATAATTCACCCCTCCACTTT
15,.,TRBD1,TRBJ1-1,TRBV7-3,CASRYRQGLNTEAFF,TGTGCCAGCAGGTATAGACAGGGACTGAACACTGAAGCTTTCTTT
15,.,.,TRBJ2-7,TRBV10-2,CASSEVDREEYEQYF,TGCGCCAGCAGTGAAGTCGACAGGGAGGAATACGAGCAGTACTTC
14,.,TRBD2,TRBJ2-1,TRBV6-6,CASTRTSGYNEQFF,TGTGCCAGCACCCGGACTAGCGGTTACAATGAGCAGTTCTTC
16,.,TRBD1,TRBJ2-2,TRBV10-3,CAISFGQGANTGELFF,TGTGCCATATCATTCGGACAGGGAGCGAACACCGGGGAGCTGTTTTTT
13,.,.,TRBJ1-5,TRBV28,CASSPRGEQPQHF,TGTGCCAGCAGTCCCAGGGGCGAGCAGCCCCAGCATTTT
12,.,.,TRBJ2-7,TRBV19,CASSIRVYEQYF,TGTGCCAGTAGTATAAGGGTCTACGAGCAGTACTTC
22,.,.,TRBJ2-6,TRBV1,CTSSQDQRGGLRTLSGANVLTF,TGCACCAGCAGCCAAGACCAGAGGGGGGGACTTAGGACCCTCTCTGGGGCCAACGTCCTGACTTTC
13,.,TRBD1,TRBJ2-3,TRBV28,CASSSAGGDTQYF,TGTGCCAGCAGTTCCGCAGGGGGAGATACGCAGTATTTT
13,.,.,TRBJ2-7,TRBV19,CASSISGGSEQYF,TGTGCCAGTAGTATTTCGGGGGGCTCCGAGCAGTACTTC
15,.,.,TRBJ2-5,TRBV7-2,CASSLIARYQETQYF,TGTGCCAGCAGCTTGATCGCCAGGTACCAAGAGACCCAGTACTTC
16,.,.,TRBJ1-5,TRBV21-1,CASSIRGQGGNQPQHF,TGTGCCAGCAGCATTCGGGGCCAGGGGGGAAATCAGCCCCAGCATTTT
11,.,.,TRBJ2-5,TRBV11-2,CASSLGLKQYF,TGTGCCAGCAGCTTGGGGCTAAAGCAGTACTTC
16,.,TRBD2,TRBJ2-1,TRBV4-1,CASSFLTSGLYNEQFF,TGCGCCAGCAGCTTTCTGACTAGCGGTTTATACAATGAGCAGTTCTTC
17,.,TRBD2,TRBJ2-5,TRBV9,CASSAGTSGGARETQYF,TGTGCCAGCAGCGCAGGGACTAGCGGGGGGGCCAGGGAGACCCAGTACTTC
13,.,.,TRBJ2-3,TRBV5-1,CASSLQAADTQYF,TGCGCCAGCAGCTTGCAGGCGGCAGATACGCAGTATTTT
14,medium-sized,.,TRBJ2-7,TRBV7-6,CASSLAGHMYEQYF,TGTGCCAGCAGCTTAGCGGGACATATGTACGAGCAGTACTTC
13,.,.,TRBJ2-2,TRBV7-9,CASSLQWQGELFF,TGTGCCAGCAGCTTACAGTGGCAGGGGGAGCTGTTTTTT
14,.,.,TRBJ1-5,TRBV18,CASSPDFPYQPQHF,TGTGCCAGCTCACCAGATTTTCCCTATCAGCCCCAGCATTTT
15,.,TRBD1,TRBJ2-5,TRBV10-3,CAISPKGQGQETQYF,TGTGCCATCAGCCCGAAAGGACAGGGGCAAGAGACCCAGTACTTC
18,.,TRBD2,TRBJ2-5,TRBV5-8,CASSFQWTSGGVQETQYF,TGTGCCAGCAGCTTCCAATGGACTAGCGGGGGAGTACAAGAGACCCAGTACTTC
18,.,TRBD1,TRBJ2-5,TRBV27,CASSLSIPGQGRGETQYF,TGTGCCAGCAGTTTATCGATACCGGGACAGGGAAGGGGAGAGACCCAGTACTTC
14,.,TRBD1,TRBJ2-7,TRBV7-9,CASSLAGQGYEQYF,TGTGCCAGCAGCTTAGCGGGACAGGGCTACGAGCAGTACTTC
13,.,.,TRBJ1-6,TRBV7-3,CASSLWSNSPLHF,TGTGCCAGCAGCCTGTGGTCCAATTCACCCCTCCACTTT
15,.,.,TRBJ2-1,TRBV27,CASSLQGFSYNEQFF,TGTGCCAGCAGTCTACAGGGTTTCTCCTACAATGAGCAGTTCTTC
12,.,.,TRBJ1-1,TRBV5-1,CASSLGTTEAFF,TGCGCCAGCAGCTTGGGGACCACTGAAGCTTTCTTT
13,.,.,TRBJ2-3,TRBV5-4,CASSLRFTDTQYF,TGTGCCAGCAGCCTAAGATTCACAGATACGCAGTATTTT
14,.,.,TRBJ2-7,TRBV10-3,CAISELLGVYEQYF,TGTGCCATCAGTGAGCTTTTGGGGGTCTACGAGCAGTACTTC
17,.,TRBD2,TRBJ2-7,TRBV5-1,CASSPGSGRAFWEEQYF,TGCGCCAGCAGCCCTGGTAGCGGGAGGGCCTTCTGGGAGGAGCAGTACTTC
16,.,TRBD1,TRBJ1-4,TRBV5-1,CASSDLRDRASEKLFF,TGCGCCAGCAGCGATCTCCGGGACAGGGCATCTGAAAAACTGTTTTTT
16,once,TRBD2,TRBJ2-2,TRBV7-3,CASSSVGTSGSGELFF,TGTGCCAGCAGCTCCGTTGGGACTAGCGGGTCCGGGGAGCTGTTTTTT